Listed below are T cell receptor beta chains from one sample, sequenced in a study of T cell responses to AZD1222 COVID-19 vaccine. Repertoires were generated with immunoSEQ multiplex PCR, while TCRdb's copy carries only in-frame clones and drops some. The top ten clones hold over 3% of a sample with 90,000 to 120,000 clones, approximately 90% of them seen once. The source was peripheral blood, collected on day 0 of AZD1222 vaccination. The receptors shown here come from an adult in good health. Both conserved end residues are part of each CDR3. The D gene is left open where the match is weak. Some rows have no size entry. The others give once, few or many, or a class for an expanded clone.

abundance: -
j_gene: TRBJ2-3
d_gene: TRBD2
v_gene: TRBV4-2
CDR3nt: TGTGCCAGCAGCCAAGAATTGTCGGCTAGCGGGCCTCACACAGATACGCAGTATTTT
CDR3aa: CASSQELSASGPHTDTQYF

abundance: -
j_gene: TRBJ1-2
d_gene: TRBD1
v_gene: TRBV20-1
CDR3nt: TGCAGTGCCGGGACAGCCTATGGCTACACCTTC
CDR3aa: CSAGTAYGYTF

abundance: few
j_gene: TRBJ1-1
d_gene: -
v_gene: TRBV18
CDR3nt: TGTGCCAGCTCACCCGGCGGCACAGGCCTCACTGAAGCTTTCTTT
CDR3aa: CASSPGGTGLTEAFF

abundance: -
j_gene: TRBJ1-5
d_gene: -
v_gene: TRBV10-3
CDR3nt: TGTGCCATCAGTGTATCTAATCAGCCCCAGCATTTT
CDR3aa: CAISVSNQPQHF

abundance: -
j_gene: TRBJ2-2
d_gene: -
v_gene: TRBV3-1/TRBV3-2
CDR3nt: TGTGCCAGCAGCCGCTTAGGGGTCGGGGAGCTGTTTTTT
CDR3aa: CASSRLGVGELFF

abundance: few
j_gene: TRBJ1-1
d_gene: -
v_gene: TRBV6-5
CDR3nt: TGTGCCAGCAGTTACTCGAAGGACATAGGCTATGAAGCTTTCTTT
CDR3aa: CASSYSKDIGYEAFF

abundance: -
j_gene: TRBJ1-5
d_gene: -
v_gene: TRBV19
CDR3nt: TGTGCCAGTAGGTCCCAGATCGATCAGCCCCAGCATTTT
CDR3aa: CASRSQIDQPQHF

abundance: -
j_gene: TRBJ2-5
d_gene: -
v_gene: TRBV5-5
CDR3nt: TGTGCCAGCAGCCAACAGGGTTGGTACAAGGGAGAGACCCAGTACTTC
CDR3aa: CASSQQGWYKGETQYF

abundance: once
j_gene: TRBJ1-6
d_gene: TRBD1
v_gene: TRBV19
CDR3nt: TGTGCCAGTAGCATCGGACAGGGCAGTGGTTCACCCCTCCACTTT
CDR3aa: CASSIGQGSGSPLHF

abundance: -
j_gene: TRBJ2-1
d_gene: -
v_gene: TRBV7-2
CDR3nt: TGTGCCAGCACCGCTTGGGGGACGCGCAATGAGCAGTTCTTC
CDR3aa: CASTAWGTRNEQFF

abundance: once
j_gene: TRBJ2-7
d_gene: TRBD1
v_gene: TRBV27
CDR3nt: TGTGCCAGCAGCTCCTACGGGACAGTTGGGACCTACGAGCAGTACTTC
CDR3aa: CASSSYGTVGTYEQYF

abundance: -
j_gene: TRBJ1-1
d_gene: TRBD1
v_gene: TRBV28
CDR3nt: TGTGCCAGCAGTTCCCCGGGACAGGGGGCTTGGAACACTGAAGCTTTCTTT
CDR3aa: CASSSPGQGAWNTEAFF

abundance: -
j_gene: TRBJ1-2
d_gene: -
v_gene: TRBV7-9
CDR3nt: TGTGCCAGCAGCTTAGATGGAGGAAACTATGGCTACACCTTC
CDR3aa: CASSLDGGNYGYTF

abundance: -
j_gene: TRBJ1-1
d_gene: -
v_gene: TRBV2
CDR3nt: TGTGCCAGCAGCTTGACAGGTTTCACTGAAGCTTTCTTT
CDR3aa: CASSLTGFTEAFF

abundance: -
j_gene: TRBJ1-1
d_gene: -
v_gene: TRBV7-8
CDR3nt: TGTGCCAGCAGCTTACATCCCCTGAACACTGAAGCTTTCTTT
CDR3aa: CASSLHPLNTEAFF

abundance: -
j_gene: TRBJ1-5
d_gene: -
v_gene: TRBV6-5
CDR3nt: TGTGCCAGCAGTCATAGGGGGGGTCTCAATCAGCCCCAGCATTTT
CDR3aa: CASSHRGGLNQPQHF

abundance: few
j_gene: TRBJ1-2
d_gene: -
v_gene: TRBV19
CDR3nt: TGTGCCAGTAGTAAATCTCGACAAGGCGGGCATGGCTACACCTTC
CDR3aa: CASSKSRQGGHGYTF

abundance: -
j_gene: TRBJ1-5
d_gene: -
v_gene: TRBV19
CDR3nt: TGTGCCAGTAGAGTGACAGCGTCTGGGAATCAGCCCCAGCATTTT
CDR3aa: CASRVTASGNQPQHF

abundance: -
j_gene: TRBJ1-4
d_gene: TRBD1
v_gene: TRBV14
CDR3nt: TGTGCCACTTCGGACAGGGTTAAGGAAAAACTGTTTTTT
CDR3aa: CATSDRVKEKLFF

abundance: -
j_gene: TRBJ2-4
d_gene: TRBD2
v_gene: TRBV30
CDR3nt: TGTGCCGGCGGCGGGACTAGCGGGGAAACTCAGTACTTC
CDR3aa: CAGGGTSGETQYF

abundance: -
j_gene: TRBJ1-5
d_gene: -
v_gene: TRBV28
CDR3nt: TGTGCCAGCAGTTTTGGGGGCATTTATAGCAATCAGCCCCAGCATTTT
CDR3aa: CASSFGGIYSNQPQHF

abundance: -
j_gene: TRBJ2-2
d_gene: -
v_gene: TRBV30
CDR3nt: TGTGCCTGGAATGGGCCAACCACCGGGGAGCTGTTTTTT
CDR3aa: CAWNGPTTGELFF

abundance: -
j_gene: TRBJ1-2
d_gene: TRBD1
v_gene: TRBV15
CDR3nt: TGTGCCACCAGCAGAGGAGGGGGCCCCTATGGCTACACCTTC
CDR3aa: CATSRGGGPYGYTF

abundance: -
j_gene: TRBJ1-2
d_gene: -
v_gene: TRBV6-6
CDR3nt: TGTGCCAGCAGTCCCCGATTTAGCTCCCCGCGAGACTATGGCTACACCTTC
CDR3aa: CASSPRFSSPRDYGYTF

abundance: -
j_gene: TRBJ2-5
d_gene: -
v_gene: TRBV5-1
CDR3nt: TGCGCCAGCAGCTCCCCGGGGAGAGAGACCCAGTACTTC
CDR3aa: CASSSPGRETQYF

abundance: -
j_gene: TRBJ1-2
d_gene: -
v_gene: TRBV2
CDR3nt: TGTGCCAGCAGTACAGGGATAGACTATGGCTACACCTTC
CDR3aa: CASSTGIDYGYTF

abundance: -
j_gene: TRBJ2-5
d_gene: TRBD2
v_gene: TRBV27
CDR3nt: TGTGCCAGCAGTTCCAGCGGGGGTTACGAGACCCAGTACTTC
CDR3aa: CASSSSGGYETQYF

abundance: -
j_gene: TRBJ2-2
d_gene: TRBD2
v_gene: TRBV7-3
CDR3nt: TGTGCCAGCAGCTCGGGGGGGCGGGGGAGCCCCGGGGAGCTGTTTTTT
CDR3aa: CASSSGGRGSPGELFF

abundance: -
j_gene: TRBJ1-3
d_gene: TRBD1
v_gene: TRBV3-1/TRBV3-2
CDR3nt: TGTGCCAGCAGCCAAGGTACAGGGGCTGGAAACACCATATATTTT
CDR3aa: CASSQGTGAGNTIYF

abundance: -
j_gene: TRBJ1-5
d_gene: -
v_gene: TRBV6-2/TRBV6-3
CDR3nt: TGTGCCAGCAGTTATATGGGGGGCCCTCAGCCCCAGCATTTT
CDR3aa: CASSYMGGPQPQHF

abundance: -
j_gene: TRBJ1-5
d_gene: -
v_gene: TRBV10-3
CDR3nt: TGTGCCATCAGTGAAGGGGATCAGCCCCAGCATTTT
CDR3aa: CAISEGDQPQHF

abundance: -
j_gene: TRBJ1-1
d_gene: -
v_gene: TRBV11-1
CDR3nt: TGTGCCAGCAGCAGCCCCCGGGAGGGCGACACTGAAGCTTTCTTT
CDR3aa: CASSSPREGDTEAFF

abundance: -
j_gene: TRBJ1-2
d_gene: TRBD1
v_gene: TRBV7-2
CDR3nt: TGTGCCAGCAGCTTATCTCCAGGGGGCTTCTATGGCTACACCTTC
CDR3aa: CASSLSPGGFYGYTF

abundance: -
j_gene: TRBJ2-2
d_gene: TRBD1
v_gene: TRBV5-1
CDR3nt: TGCGCCAGCAGCTACCGGACAGGGAGAGGCACCGGGGAGCTGTTTTTT
CDR3aa: CASSYRTGRGTGELFF

abundance: -
j_gene: TRBJ1-2
d_gene: TRBD1
v_gene: TRBV11-2
CDR3nt: TGTGCCAGCAGCTCCAGGGGGGCAGATCCTACTCATGGCTACACCTTC
CDR3aa: CASSSRGADPTHGYTF

abundance: -
j_gene: TRBJ1-2
d_gene: -
v_gene: TRBV4-3
CDR3nt: TGCGCCAGTGGAGGCAGGGGAGGCTATGGCTACACCTTC
CDR3aa: CASGGRGGYGYTF

abundance: -
j_gene: TRBJ2-2
d_gene: -
v_gene: TRBV20-1
CDR3nt: TGCAGTGCTAGTAACAGCTACACCGGGGAGCTGTTTTTT
CDR3aa: CSASNSYTGELFF

abundance: -
j_gene: TRBJ1-2
d_gene: -
v_gene: TRBV23-1
CDR3nt: TGCGCCAGCAGTCAGCCGGCTAACTATGGCTACACCTTC
CDR3aa: CASSQPANYGYTF

abundance: -
j_gene: TRBJ1-2
d_gene: -
v_gene: TRBV27
CDR3nt: TGTGCCAGCAGCGGAGGGGCAGGCGACTATGGCTACACCTTC
CDR3aa: CASSGGAGDYGYTF

abundance: -
j_gene: TRBJ1-2
d_gene: -
v_gene: TRBV20-1
CDR3nt: TGCAGTGCTAGTCGCCCAGCAGGCGGCTACACCTTC
CDR3aa: CSASRPAGGYTF

abundance: -
j_gene: TRBJ1-5
d_gene: TRBD1
v_gene: TRBV28
CDR3nt: TGTGCCAGCAGTCCCACCGACAGGGGGCAGCCCCAGCATTTT
CDR3aa: CASSPTDRGQPQHF

abundance: -
j_gene: TRBJ1-1
d_gene: -
v_gene: TRBV19
CDR3nt: TGTGCCAGTAGTTCTCAGAGAGACACTGAAGCTTTCTTT
CDR3aa: CASSSQRDTEAFF

abundance: -
j_gene: TRBJ2-1
d_gene: TRBD1
v_gene: TRBV7-2
CDR3nt: TGTGCCAGCAGCATCAGACAGGGGGGGATCTACAATGAGCAGTTCTTC
CDR3aa: CASSIRQGGIYNEQFF

abundance: -
j_gene: TRBJ1-5
d_gene: -
v_gene: TRBV19
CDR3nt: TGTGCCAGTAGCCTCCGGGGGAACAATCAGCCCCAGCATTTT
CDR3aa: CASSLRGNNQPQHF

abundance: -
j_gene: TRBJ1-2
d_gene: -
v_gene: TRBV29-1
CDR3nt: TGCAGCGTTGAAGGGGCAGACTATGGCTACACCTTC
CDR3aa: CSVEGADYGYTF

abundance: -
j_gene: TRBJ1-1
d_gene: -
v_gene: TRBV10-3
CDR3nt: TGTGCCACTTCTCGGGGCGCGGGCACTGAAGCTTTCTTT
CDR3aa: CATSRGAGTEAFF

abundance: -
j_gene: TRBJ1-6
d_gene: TRBD1
v_gene: TRBV6-5
CDR3nt: TGTGCCAGCACTATGACAGGGGGCCGAATCCTGTCCCTCCACTTT
CDR3aa: CASTMTGGRILSLHF

abundance: -
j_gene: TRBJ1-6
d_gene: -
v_gene: TRBV4-3
CDR3nt: TGCGCCAGCAGCCAAGATCCCTTATCACGGCTATCGCCCCTCCACTTT
CDR3aa: CASSQDPLSRLSPLHF

abundance: -
j_gene: TRBJ2-7
d_gene: -
v_gene: TRBV5-4
CDR3nt: TGTGCCAGCAGCCTAAGGTATAGCGGAGCCTACGAGCAGTACTTC
CDR3aa: CASSLRYSGAYEQYF

abundance: -
j_gene: TRBJ2-7
d_gene: -
v_gene: TRBV7-2
CDR3nt: TGTGCCAGCAGCAAACAACCGGGCCCATCCTACGAGCAGTACTTC
CDR3aa: CASSKQPGPSYEQYF

abundance: few
j_gene: TRBJ1-2
d_gene: TRBD1
v_gene: TRBV3-1/TRBV3-2
CDR3nt: TGTGCCAGCAGCCTTACAGGGGAGGGGGGCTATGGCTACACCTTC
CDR3aa: CASSLTGEGGYGYTF

abundance: -
j_gene: TRBJ1-5
d_gene: -
v_gene: TRBV2
CDR3nt: TGTGCCAGCAGCCCCAGGACAAGCTATAGCAATCAGCCCCAGCATTTT
CDR3aa: CASSPRTSYSNQPQHF

abundance: -
j_gene: TRBJ1-4
d_gene: TRBD1
v_gene: TRBV15
CDR3nt: TGTGCCACCAGCAGAGTCCCCAGGGGGCGGATTAATGAAAAACTGTTTTTT
CDR3aa: CATSRVPRGRINEKLFF

abundance: -
j_gene: TRBJ1-5
d_gene: -
v_gene: TRBV6-5
CDR3nt: TGTGCCAGCAAAAAAGACAGATACAATCAGCCCCAGCATTTT
CDR3aa: CASKKDRYNQPQHF